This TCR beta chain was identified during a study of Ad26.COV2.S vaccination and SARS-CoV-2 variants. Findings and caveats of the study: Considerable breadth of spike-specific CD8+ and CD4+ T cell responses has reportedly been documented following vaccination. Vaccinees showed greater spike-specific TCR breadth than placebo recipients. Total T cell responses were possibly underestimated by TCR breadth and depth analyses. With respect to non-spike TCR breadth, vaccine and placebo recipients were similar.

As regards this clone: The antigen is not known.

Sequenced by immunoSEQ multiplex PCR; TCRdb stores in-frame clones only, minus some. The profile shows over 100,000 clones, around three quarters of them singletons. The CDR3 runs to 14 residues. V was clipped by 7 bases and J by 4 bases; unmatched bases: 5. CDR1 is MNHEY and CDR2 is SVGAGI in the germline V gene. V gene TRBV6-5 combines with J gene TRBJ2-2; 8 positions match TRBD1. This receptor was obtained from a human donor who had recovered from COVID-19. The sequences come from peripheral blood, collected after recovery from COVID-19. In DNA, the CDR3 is TGTGCCAGCAAGAAGACAGGGGCCACCGGGGAGCTGTTTTTT. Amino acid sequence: CASKKTGATGELFF.